The text below deals with one TCR beta chain. This sample stems from a study of Graves' ophthalmopathy and Graves' hyperthyroidism. CDR1 and CDR2 from the germline V gene are SGHRS and YFSETQ. The CDR3 contains 15 residues. Trimming left V 4 bases short and J 6 bases short, with 14 bases between. Beta-chain TCR CDR3 regions were amplified from RNA transcripts. First-round RT-PCR relied on HTBI primers, and a second-round multiplex PCR came next. MiXCR, applied by TCRdb to the multiplex PCR reads, yields one record per CDR3 protein. Among about 620,000 distinct CDR3 sequences listed, around a fifth were seen once.

The rearrangement uses TRBV5-1 and TRBJ1-6; D might be TRBD1 (6 bases). This sequence was found in a woman between 18 and 29 years old with stable Graves' hyperthyroidism. Some clones in this sample may be carry-over from other donors' samples. Sequencing was performed on peripheral blood. CDR3 protein: CASSRGPGTNSPLHF. In nucleotides, the CDR3 is TGCGCCAGCAGCCGGGGGCCAGGTACTAATTCACCCCTCCACTTT.